The 31 T cell receptor beta chains given below trace back to one sample, sequenced in a study of shared clonotypes between healthy human individuals. The assay was immunoSEQ multiplex PCR, and TCRdb's table has in-frame clones only and misses some. The sample gives millions of clones, around 94% of which show up once; over 0.12% is in the top ten. Sequencing was performed on naive CD4+ T cells sorted from blood. As for subset: CD45RA+ positively selected. The receptor set was obtained from a man aged 18-30 years in good health.

For this clone: Within the sample, other DNA sequences also encode this same CDR3. This chain uses TRBV5-1 with TRBJ1-6; D gene ambiguous. This CDR3 is 13 amino acids long. Trimming took off 4 bases at V and 7 bases at J, with 9 bases between the two ends. Germline V gene data show CDR1 as SGHRS and CDR2 as YFSETQ. The CDR3 sequence: CASSLTDNSPLHF. The CDR3 coding sequence is TGCGCCAGCAGCCTCACAGACAATTCACCCCTCCACTTT.

This sequence joins TRBV5-1 and TRBJ2-2; D ambiguous. The CDR3 runs to 16 residues. V lost 5 bases to trimming and J lost 2 bases, with 16 bases between them. Germline loops: CDR1 SGHRS, CDR2 YFSETQ. The CDR3 spells CASSPGVSPNTGELFF. DNA of the CDR3: TGCGCCAGCAGTCCAGGCGTGTCCCCCAACACCGGGGAGCTGTTTTTT. Complete variable domain (other parts from reference TRBV5-1 and TRBJ2-2): KAGVTQTPRYLIKTRGQQVTLSCSPISGHRSVSWYQQTPGQGLQFLFEYFSETQRNKGNFPGRFSGRQFSNSRSEMNVSTLELGDSALYLCASSPGVSPNTGELFFGEGSRLTVL.

V is TRBV5-4 and J is TRBJ1-2, with 7 bases that match TRBD1. The CDR3 spans 14 residues. CDR1 and CDR2 (germline): SGHNT, YYREEE (reference sequence). Trimming cost V 4 bases and J 7 bases; bases outside gene matches: 10. Here the CDR3 reads CASSTQTGFFGYTF. CDR3 DNA: TGTGCCAGCAGCACCCAGACAGGGTTTTTTGGCTACACCTTC.

J is TRBJ1-2 and V is TRBV5-4, with 7 bases that match TRBD1. CDR1 and CDR2 from the germline V gene are SGHNT and YYREEE (reference sequence). The CDR3 runs 14 residues. Trimming took 2 bases from V and 1 from J; bases not matched to a gene: 2. CDR3 region: CASSLQGINYGYTF. The CDR3, as DNA: TGTGCCAGCAGCTTACAGGGGATTAACTATGGCTACACCTTC. The complete variable domain, with remaining parts taken from reference TRBV5-4 and TRBJ1-2, reads ETGVTQSPTHLIKTRGQQVTLRCSSQSGHNTVSWYQQALGQGPQFIFQYYREEENGRGNFPPRFSGLQFPNYSSELNVNALELDDSALYLCASSLQGINYGYTFGSGTRLTVV.

The chain has TRBV12-5 and TRBJ2-7; 8 bases match TRBD2. J lost 2 bases, V lost 0 bases, and 9 bases had no gene match. CDR1 LGHNT and CDR2 FRNRAP come from the germline V gene. This CDR3 has 17 residues. CDR3 region: CASGLVQGSGVPYEQYF. The CDR3 bases are TGTGCTAGTGGTTTGGTACAAGGTAGCGGGGTTCCCTACGAGCAGTACTTC.

This clone was counted only a few times. The chain has TRBV6-6 and TRBJ1-5; the match to TRBD1 covers 8 bases. The CDR3 is made up of 15 amino acids. V trimming: 2 bases; J trimming: 7 bases; junction bases outside the gene matches: 7. The germline CDR1 and CDR2 sequences are MNHNY and SVGAGI (reference sequence). CDR3 region: CASSYLRDRRQPQHF. CDR3 nucleotides: TGTGCCAGCAGTTACCTCCGGGACAGGAGACAGCCCCAGCATTTT.

V gene TRBV5-5 combines with J gene TRBJ1-6; 8 bases are a match to TRBD1. The CDR3 is made up of 16 amino acids. Looked up from germline, CDR1 is SGHKS and CDR2 is YYEKEE (reference sequence). J lost 6 bases, V lost 1 base, and 6 bases had no gene match. The CDR3 region has the DNA TGTGCCAGCAGCTTGATTGCAGGGGGCCTTAATTCACCCCTCCACTTT. This translates into CASSLIAGGLNSPLHF. Looking up the rest from reference TRBV5-5 and TRBJ1-6 gives the full variable domain: DAGVTQSPTHLIKTRGQQVTLRCSPISGHKSVSWYQQVLGQGPQFIFQYYEKEERGRGNFPDRFSARQFPNYSSELNVNALLLGDSALYLCASSLIAGGLNSPLHFGNGTRLTVT.

The chain links TRBV5-1 to TRBJ2-1, with 11 bases fitting TRBD2. V was clipped by 3 bases and J by 4 bases; unmatched bases: 3. This CDR3 contains 15 residues. CDR1 is SGHRS and CDR2 is YFSETQ in the germline V gene. CDR3 DNA sequence: TGCGCCAGCAGCTCACTAGCGGGAGAATACAATGAGCAGTTCTTC. Amino acid sequence: CASSSLAGEYNEQFF.

Remarks on this clone: This CDR3 is also generated by other DNA sequences in the sample. The genes are TRBV5-1 and TRBJ1-4, with TRBD1 identical over 7 bases. V dropped 4 bases and J dropped 0; count of bases not matched to a gene: 3. This CDR3 contains 15 residues. Germline V CDR1 and CDR2: SGHRS, YFSETQ. The CDR3 loop is CASSVTGATNEKLFF. In DNA form, the CDR3 reads TGCGCCAGCAGCGTCACAGGGGCAACTAATGAAAAACTGTTTTTT.

This clone was recorded only once. The identical CDR3 is also encoded by other nucleotide sequences in the sample. The rearrangement links TRBV5-1 to TRBJ2-5; a possible D gene is TRBD1 (6 bases). In germline, CDR1 is SGHRS, CDR2 YFSETQ. Trimming took off 5 bases at V and 1 base at J, with 9 bases between the two ends. This CDR3 has 13 residues. CDR3 sequence: CASSRGSQETQYF. In nucleotides, the CDR3 is TGCGCCAGCAGTAGGGGGTCCCAAGAGACCCAGTACTTC.

This chain joins TRBV30 and TRBJ2-5; 9 bases align to TRBD2. With 4 bases clipped from V and 6 bases from J, the junction kept 9 bases outside the gene matches. Germline assignment: CDR1 GTSNPN and CDR2 SVGIG (reference sequence). This CDR3 spans 14 amino acids. CDR3 sequence: CAWTRAGGTQTQYF. CDR3 DNA: TGTGCCTGGACCAGAGCGGGAGGTACACAGACCCAGTACTTC.

The gene calls are TRBV28 and TRBJ2-1; D is ambiguous. Trimming left V 7 bases short and J 4 bases short, with 8 bases between. The CDR3 has 12 amino acids. The V gene's germline CDR1 is MDHEN and CDR2 SYDVKM. As DNA, the CDR3 is TGTGCCAGCACCCTTCGTTACAATGAGCAGTTCTTC. Residues: CASTLRYNEQFF. Combining the CDR3 with reference TRBV28 and TRBJ2-1 gives the whole variable domain DVKVTQSSRYLVKRTGEKVFLECVQDMDHENMFWYRQDPGLGLRLIYFSYDVKMKEKGDIPEGYSVSREKKERFSLILESASTNQTSMYLCASTLRYNEQFFGPGTRLTVL.

The rearrangement uses TRBV2 and TRBJ2-7, with D perhaps assigned TRBD1 or TRBD2 (5 bases each). V was shortened by 2 bases and J by 4 bases, with 12 bases between the two germline ends. The germline gives CDR1 SNHLY, CDR2 FYNNEI. This CDR3 has 14 amino acids. CDR3 residues: CASSELGVGYEQYF. The CDR3 coding sequence is TGTGCCAGCAGTGAATTGGGGGTGGGGTACGAGCAGTACTTC.

The V call is TRBV4-3, the J call TRBJ2-7; D perhaps matches TRBD2 (5 bases). CDR1 and CDR2 from the germline V gene are LGHNA and YSLEER. The CDR3 covers 16 residues. The ends were cut back, 1 base at V and 5 bases at J, with 18 bases in the middle. The CDR3 DNA follows: TGCGCCAGCAGCCAAGGTTTTCGTGACTACGGACACGAGCAGTACTTC. This translates into CASSQGFRDYGHEQYF.

This chain joins TRBV5-6 and TRBJ2-7; 8 bases map to TRBD1. In germline, CDR1 is SGHDT, CDR2 YYEEEE. This CDR3 is built from 17 residues. Germline trimming cut 4 bases from V and 3 bases from J; bases unmatched to any gene: 15. CDR3 DNA: TGTGCCAGCAGCAAAAGGCAGGGGGCGCAGAGGGGCTACGAGCAGTACTTC. Translating it yields CASSKRQGAQRGYEQYF.

The V and J genes are TRBV7-6 and TRBJ2-3; TRBD2 aligns across 16 bases. Germline CDR1 SGHVS, CDR2 FNYEAQ. There are 19 residues in the CDR3. J gave up 2 bases and V 1 base, and 6 bases lay outside the gene matches. The CDR3 here is CASSLGPGTSGGDTDTQYF. CDR3 DNA: TGTGCCAGCAGCTTAGGCCCCGGGACTAGCGGGGGGGACACAGATACGCAGTATTTT.

The chain joins TRBV6-4 to TRBJ2-2; tentative D call: TRBD1 (6 bases). The CDR3 runs to 14 residues. Germline V gene data show CDR1 as MRHNA and CDR2 as SNTAGT. The V and J ends lost 6 bases and 1 base respectively, with 9 bases between them. CDR3 amino acids: CASRGGKNTGELFF. As DNA, the CDR3 is TGTGCCAGCAGAGGGGGAAAGAACACCGGGGAGCTGTTTTTT.

The chain joins TRBV6-1 to TRBJ1-2; D unresolved. The V end lost 10 bases, the J end lost 7 bases, and 16 bases lay between the germline ends. Germline CDR1 and CDR2: MNHNS and SASEGT. The CDR3 has 12 residues. This CDR3 is CATGSGLGGYTF. The CDR3, as DNA: TGTGCCACGGGGTCGGGGTTGGGTGGCTACACCTTC.

The chain links TRBV2 to TRBJ2-5, with 11 bases aligning to TRBD2. Germline assignment: CDR1 SNHLY and CDR2 FYNNEI. The trim removed 4 bases at V and 5 bases at J, leaving 6 bases unmatched. The CDR3 runs to 15 residues. Here the CDR3 reads CASSVTSGSFETQYF. The DNA of the CDR3 is TGTGCCAGCAGTGTAACTAGCGGGAGCTTTGAGACCCAGTACTTC.

The sample holds a few counts of this clone. This sample includes further DNA sequences coding for the same CDR3. The V call is TRBV4-1, the J call TRBJ1-5; 8 bases line up with TRBD1. Trimming cost V 3 bases and J 3 bases; bases outside gene matches: 4. Germline V gives CDR1 MGHRA, CDR2 YSYEKL. The CDR3 is 15 residues long. The CDR3 spells CASSQADRDNQPQHF. CDR3 nucleotides: TGCGCCAGCAGCCAGGCGGACAGGGACAATCAGCCCCAGCATTTT.

The chain couples TRBV6-6 to TRBJ1-3, with D possibly being TRBD1 (5 bases). V was pared by 6 bases and J by 2 bases, with 17 bases between. Germline V gene data show CDR1 as MNHNY and CDR2 as SVGAGI (reference sequence). The CDR3 runs 16 residues. The CDR3 is CASSIGTTAPGNTIYF. The CDR3, as DNA: TGTGCCAGCAGCATAGGGACGACCGCCCCTGGAAACACCATATATTTT.

The gene calls are TRBV2 and TRBJ1-1, with TRBD1 as a possible D gene (6 bases). Trimming pared 7 bases from V and 7 bases from J, leaving 16 bases between. CDR3 length: 13 amino acids. Germline CDR1 reads SNHLY; CDR2 reads FYNNEI. The CDR3 DNA is TGTGCCAGCACGGATGGACAGAAACATGAAGCTTTCTTT. It specifies CASTDGQKHEAFF.

The chain recombines TRBV6-1 with TRBJ1-3; TRBD1 aligns across 7 bases. CDR1 is MNHNS, CDR2 SASEGT, per germline. This CDR3 spans 15 amino acids. The V gene end was trimmed by 7 bases and the J gene end by 7 bases; junction bases not matched to a gene: 13. This chain's CDR3 is CASNRGGDRVNTIYF. In DNA, the CDR3 is TGTGCCAGCAATCGAGGAGGTGACAGGGTCAACACCATATATTTT.

The chain uses TRBV6-1 and TRBJ2-1; 7 positions agree with TRBD1. The CDR3 has 13 residues. J gave up 6 bases and V 5 bases, and 4 bases lay outside the gene matches. Per germline, CDR1 MNHNS and CDR2 SASEGT. The CDR3 reads CASSWTGGNEQFF. The CDR3 DNA reads as TGTGCCAGCAGTTGGACAGGTGGCAATGAGCAGTTCTTC.

The rearrangement links TRBV20-1 to TRBJ2-5; the D is unclear. Per germline, CDR1 DFQATT and CDR2 SNEGSKA (reference sequence). The CDR3 has 11 residues. V lost 3 bases, J lost 3 bases, and 5 bases lay in between. The CDR3 region has the DNA TGCAGTGCTAGTATCGAAGAGACCCAGTACTTC. Translated: CSASIEETQYF.

This clone was counted a few times. For the CDR3, the DNA is TGTGCCAGCAGCTTGCTTGGAGGGGTCGAGTTGGGGGATACGCAGTATTTT. It yields the protein CASSLLGGVELGDTQYF. The chain uses TRBV5-4 and TRBJ2-3, with D possibly matching TRBD2 (6 bases). The ends were cut back, 1 base at V and 6 bases at J, with 21 bases in the middle. Germline CDR1 reads SGHNT; CDR2 reads YYREEE (reference sequence). This CDR3 is built from 17 residues.

The rearrangement joins TRBV19 to TRBJ1-2; D call uncertain. Trimming removed 6 bases from V and 8 bases from J, with 10 bases in between. Per the germline V gene, CDR1 is LNHDA and CDR2 is SQIVND (reference sequence). The CDR3 is 11 residues long. CDR3 loop: CASRAGGGYTF. DNA of the CDR3: TGTGCCAGTAGGGCAGGCGGAGGCTACACCTTC. Full variable domain (outside the CDR3, taken from reference TRBV19 and TRBJ1-2): DGGITQSPKYLFRKEGQNVTLSCEQNLNHDAMYWYRQDPGQGLRLIYYSQIVNDFQKGDIAEGYSVSREKKESFPLTVTSAQKNPTAFYLCASRAGGGYTFGSGTRLTVV.

This clone showed up just a few times. The J gene is TRBJ1-6, the V gene TRBV21-1. TRBV21-1 is termed a pseudogene. The CDR3 runs 15 residues. DNA for the CDR3: TGTGCCAGCAGCAAAGTGACGGGGGGCGCTTCACCCCTCCACTTT. It encodes CASSKVTGGASPLHF.

The chain links TRBV27 to TRBJ1-1; D is perhaps TRBD1 (5 bases). The CDR3 is 14 residues long. Germline V CDR1 and CDR2: MNHEY, SMNVEV (reference sequence). V dropped 3 bases and J dropped 1 base, with 9 bases sitting between them. CDR3 loop: CASSFGGRNTEAFF. The CDR3 DNA is TGTGCCAGCAGTTTTGGGGGACGGAACACTGAAGCTTTCTTT.

For the CDR3, the DNA is TGTGCCAGCAGTCCCCGGGACAGTACCAATGAGCAGTTCTTC. Residues: CASSPRDSTNEQFF. The chain links TRBV5-4 to TRBJ2-1; 7 nucleotides align to TRBD1. Germline CDR1 reads SGHNT; CDR2 reads YYREEE (reference sequence). CDR3 length: 14 amino acids. Trimming at V came to 5 bases and at J to 6 bases, leaving 8 bases not matched to a gene. The full variable domain, rest sourced from reference TRBV5-4 and TRBJ2-1, is ETGVTQSPTHLIKTRGQQVTLRCSSQSGHNTVSWYQQALGQGPQFIFQYYREEENGRGNFPPRFSGLQFPNYSSELNVNALELDDSALYLCASSPRDSTNEQFFGPGTRLTVL.

The chain carries TRBV2 and TRBJ2-3; D is unresolved. This CDR3 has 16 residues. Germline-derived CDR1 and CDR2 are SNHLY and FYNNEI. The V end lost 7 bases, the J end lost 0 bases, and 17 bases lay between the germline ends. This CDR3 is CASISAPGLSTDTQYF. In nucleotides, the CDR3 is TGTGCCAGCATTTCTGCTCCTGGCCTAAGCACAGATACGCAGTATTTT.